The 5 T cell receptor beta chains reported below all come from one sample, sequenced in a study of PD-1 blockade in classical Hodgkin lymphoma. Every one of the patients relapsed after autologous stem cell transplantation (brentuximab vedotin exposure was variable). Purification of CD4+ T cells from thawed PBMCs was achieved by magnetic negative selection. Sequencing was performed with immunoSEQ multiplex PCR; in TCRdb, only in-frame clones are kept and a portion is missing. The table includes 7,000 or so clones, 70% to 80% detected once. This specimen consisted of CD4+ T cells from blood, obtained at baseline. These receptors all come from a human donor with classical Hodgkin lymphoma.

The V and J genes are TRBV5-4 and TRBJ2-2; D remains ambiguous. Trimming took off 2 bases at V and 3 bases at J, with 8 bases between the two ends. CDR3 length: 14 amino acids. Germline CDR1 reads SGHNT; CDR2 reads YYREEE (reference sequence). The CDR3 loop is CASSLTGYTGELFF. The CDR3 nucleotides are TGTGCCAGCAGCTTAACGGGTTACACCGGGGAGCTGTTTTTT.

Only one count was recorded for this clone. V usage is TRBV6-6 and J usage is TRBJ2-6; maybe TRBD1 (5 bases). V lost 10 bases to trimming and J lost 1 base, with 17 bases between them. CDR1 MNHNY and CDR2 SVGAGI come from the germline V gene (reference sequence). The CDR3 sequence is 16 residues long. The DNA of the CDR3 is TGTGCCACCTCAAACCTCCAGGGTTCTGGGGCCAACGTCCTGACTTTC. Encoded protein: CATSNLQGSGANVLTF.

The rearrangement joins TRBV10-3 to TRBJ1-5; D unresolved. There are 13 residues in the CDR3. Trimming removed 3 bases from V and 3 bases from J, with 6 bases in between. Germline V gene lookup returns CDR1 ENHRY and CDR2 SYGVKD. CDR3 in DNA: TGTGCCATCAGTGAAGACCCCAATCAGCCCCAGCATTTT. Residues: CAISEDPNQPQHF.

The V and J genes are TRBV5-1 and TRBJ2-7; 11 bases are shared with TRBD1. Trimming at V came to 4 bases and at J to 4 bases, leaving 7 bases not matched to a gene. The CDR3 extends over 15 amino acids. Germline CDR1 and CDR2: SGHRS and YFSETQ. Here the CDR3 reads CASSATGTGGYEQYF. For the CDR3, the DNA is TGCGCCAGCAGCGCAACCGGGACAGGGGGTTACGAGCAGTACTTC.

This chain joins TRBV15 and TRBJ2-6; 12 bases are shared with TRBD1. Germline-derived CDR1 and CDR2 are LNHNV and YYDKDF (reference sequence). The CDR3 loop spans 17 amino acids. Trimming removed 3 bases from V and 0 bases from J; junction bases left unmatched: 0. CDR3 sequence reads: CATSRGQGASGANVLTF. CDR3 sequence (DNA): TGTGCCACCAGCAGGGGACAGGGGGCCTCTGGGGCCAACGTCCTGACTTTC.